A selection of T cell receptor beta chains follows, all from one sample in a study of OX40 agonist ivuxolimab in advanced cancers. Produced via immunoSEQ multiplex PCR; TCRdb's table is partial and in-frame only. Of tens of thousands of clones in the sample, around 84% are singletons; the top ten hold approximately 11%. Sequences were derived from CD4+ or CD8+ T cells sorted from blood, sampled in a trial of the OX40 agonist ivuxolimab. Receptors were obtained from an adult with an advanced solid tumor such as melanoma, head and neck, liver or kidney cancer. Both conserved end residues are part of each CDR3. The D gene is left open where the match is weak. For some rows the clone size is stated as once, few or many, or as a class when expanded; others skip it.

NA	TRBD1	TRBV27	TRBJ2-1	CASSIQTGTTYNEQFF	TGTGCCAGCAGTATTCAGACAGGGACAACCTACAATGAGCAGTTCTTC
NA	NA	TRBV7-8	TRBJ1-5	CASSHTGRHQPQHF	TGTGCCAGCAGCCATACAGGGAGGCATCAGCCCCAGCATTTT
NA	NA	TRBV9	TRBJ1-6	CASSLKGAYNSPLHF	TGTGCCAGCAGCTTAAAGGGGGCCTATAATTCACCCCTCCACTTT
NA	NA	TRBV11-2	TRBJ1-2	CASSLGGTPYGYTF	TGTGCCAGCAGCTTAGGAGGGACGCCCTATGGCTACACCTTC
NA	TRBD2	TRBV7-7	TRBJ2-5	CASSLVTPSGGKETQYF	TGTGCCAGCAGCTTAGTCACCCCTAGCGGGGGGAAAGAGACCCAGTACTTC
NA	NA	TRBV9	TRBJ2-6	CASSVARAGYSGANVLTF	TGTGCCAGCAGCGTGGCCAGGGCCGGATACTCTGGGGCCAACGTCCTGACTTTC
NA	NA	TRBV9	TRBJ2-6	CASSGYGANVLTF	TGTGCCAGCAGCGGGTATGGGGCCAACGTCCTGACTTTC
NA	NA	TRBV5-8	TRBJ1-1	CASSQFRADGAFF	TGTGCCAGCAGCCAGTTCCGGGCGGACGGGGCTTTCTTT
once	TRBD1	TRBV19	TRBJ2-3	CASSMDAGGLTDTQYF	TGTGCCAGTAGTATGGACGCAGGGGGCCTGACAGATACGCAGTATTTT
NA	NA	TRBV15	TRBJ2-1	CATRVPEDSYNEQFF	TGTGCCACCAGGGTCCCAGAGGACTCCTACAATGAGCAGTTCTTC
NA	NA	TRBV6-5	TRBJ2-2	CASSYNGGMNTGELFF	TGTGCCAGCAGTTACAACGGCGGGATGAACACCGGGGAGCTGTTTTTT
NA	NA	TRBV2	TRBJ2-3	CASIGGQYTDTQYF	TGTGCCAGCATTGGGGGGCAGTACACAGATACGCAGTATTTT
NA	NA	TRBV13	TRBJ1-1	CASSTVGVNTEAFF	TGTGCCAGCAGCACAGTTGGGGTGAACACTGAAGCTTTCTTT
NA	NA	TRBV28	TRBJ1-5	CASSWFRLNSNQPQHF	TGTGCCAGCAGCTGGTTTAGGCTAAATAGCAATCAGCCCCAGCATTTT
NA	NA	TRBV4-1	TRBJ2-3	CASSYDPPSRSTDTQYF	TGCGCCAGCAGCTATGACCCCCCTTCGCGGAGCACAGATACGCAGTATTTT
NA	NA	TRBV10-3	TRBJ2-7	CAISVNRFGGAHEQYF	TGTGCCATCAGTGTAAACCGCTTTGGGGGGGCCCACGAGCAGTACTTC
NA	NA	TRBV2	TRBJ1-5	CASSDSAAWGNQPQHF	TGTGCCAGCAGTGATTCGGCAGCTTGGGGCAATCAGCCCCAGCATTTT
NA	NA	TRBV19	TRBJ2-1	CASSMGDNEQFF	TGTGCCAGTAGTATGGGAGACAATGAGCAGTTCTTC
NA	NA	TRBV13	TRBJ2-7	CASSPRMAWGDEQYF	TGTGCCAGCAGCCCGAGAATGGCGTGGGGCGACGAGCAGTACTTC
once	TRBD1	TRBV7-9	TRBJ2-7	CASSAGTGGGEQYF	TGTGCCAGCAGCGCCGGGACAGGGGGTGGCGAGCAGTACTTC
once	TRBD2	TRBV9	TRBJ2-7	CASSTTWTSLSYEQYF	TGTGCCAGCAGCACCACGTGGACTAGCCTCTCCTACGAGCAGTACTTC
NA	NA	TRBV2	TRBJ1-4	CASRLQGFNEKLFF	TGTGCCAGCAGACTACAGGGCTTTAATGAAAAACTGTTTTTT
NA	NA	TRBV19	TRBJ1-1	CASSIGGSEAFF	TGTGCCAGTAGTATAGGGGGATCAGAGGCTTTCTTT
NA	NA	TRBV7-3	TRBJ2-5	CASSLKGNGIWETQYF	TGTGCCAGCAGCTTAAAGGGTAACGGAATCTGGGAGACCCAGTACTTC
NA	TRBD1	TRBV4-1	TRBJ1-2	CASSHTGAGGYTF	TGCGCCAGCAGCCATACAGGGGCAGGTGGCTACACCTTC
many	NA	TRBV4-3	TRBJ2-7	CASSQDRRGGNYEQYF	TGCGCCAGCAGCCAAGATCGTCGAGGTGGCAACTACGAGCAGTACTTC
few	TRBD2	TRBV9	TRBJ2-1	CASSAPGGIKDNEQFF	TGTGCCAGCAGCGCTCCGGGGGGGATTAAGGACAATGAGCAGTTCTTC
NA	TRBD1	TRBV10-3	TRBJ2-7	CAIAAGDRGYEQYF	TGTGCCATCGCCGCGGGGGACAGGGGCTACGAGCAGTACTTC